This TCR beta chain emerged from a study of blood T cell repertoires in COVID-19. Study summary: COVID-19 samples, acute and convalescent, were from the United States, Italy and Spain.

The repertoire was sequenced with immunoSEQ multiplex PCR; TCRdb's copy has only in-frame clones and lacks some. Counted here are approximately 50,000 clones, approximately 80% occurring once; the ten biggest clones make up roughly 7.1%. The length of the CDR3 is 14 residues. CDR1 and CDR2 from the germline V gene are MDHEN and SYDVKM. The V gene end was trimmed by 6 bases and the J gene end by 5 bases; junction bases not matched to a gene: 2. Sample: peripheral blood. V gene TRBV28 combines with J gene TRBJ2-5, with 14 bases fitting TRBD2. This TCR was sampled from a man between 65 and 79 years old with active COVID-19. This CDR3 is CASRTSGGVETQYF. In DNA, the CDR3 is TGTGCCAGCAGGACTAGCGGGGGGGTGGAGACCCAGTACTTC.